The clone carrying this T cell receptor (beta chain) was found a few times. Its antigen is unidentified. This entry belongs to a study of blood T cells in healthy people across ages. The CDR3 is made up of 15 amino acids. Germline CDR1 reads MNHEY; CDR2 reads SVGAGI. Trimming removed 0 bases at V and 1 base at J, with 9 bases between. Study results and caveats: The study regarded diversity estimates from one million T cells as underestimates. The recorded TCR beta diversity per million T cells decreased in a roughly linear manner with age.

Then a second PCR, running about 6 to 11 cycles, was carried out with a sample-barcoded 5' primer and a J-beta primer mix. Every sample gave at least 3 million paired-end reads containing CDR3. One entry per CDR3 protein results from TCRdb running MiXCR on the 5' RACE reads. The table records some 1.6 million distinct CDR3 sequences, 30% to 35% of them present only once. The sequenced sample was blood. The chain joins TRBV6-5 to TRBJ1-1; the D is unclear. The source of this sequence is a woman aged 25-40 years in good health. As DNA, the CDR3 is TGTGCCAGCAGTTACTCTAGGCAGAGGAACACTGAAGCTTTCTTT. This translates into CASSYSRQRNTEAFF.